The clone carrying this T cell receptor beta chain has just a few counts. The sample belongs to a study of blood T cell repertoires in COVID-19. TCRdb keeps only in-frame clones here, not all; method: immunoSEQ multiplex PCR. The sample carries 150,000 to 200,000 clones, 75% to 90% recorded once. The participants were between about 18 and 100 years old and came from under 25 US areas. Assignments of participants to cohorts depended upon their own reported clinical history. CDR3 length: 12 residues. Germline-derived CDR1 and CDR2 are SQVTM and ANQGSEA. Trimming took off 4 bases at V and 10 bases at J, with 16 bases between the two ends.

The rearrangement joins TRBV29-1 to TRBJ1-1; weak D call: TRBD1 (5 bases). The sequenced sample was PBMCs or T cells enriched from blood (not recorded which). The clonotype originates from a man in his forties who had recovered from COVID-19. The CDR3 region is CSVGGVAEGAFF. DNA of the CDR3: TGCAGCGTTGGGGGGGTGGCTGAGGGAGCTTTCTTT.